The rows below give T cell receptor beta chains drawn from one sample of a study of blood T cell repertoires in COVID-19. The method was immunoSEQ multiplex PCR; TCRdb's version includes in-frame clones alone and lacks a portion of them. The sample lists 96,000 or so clones; nearly 90% were seen once. The material sequenced was peripheral blood. All receptors come from a woman older than 75 with acute or convalescent COVID-19. Each CDR3 is given with its conserved first and last residue. The order of the fields is CDR3 protein, CDR3 DNA, D gene, clone size, J gene, V gene. D genes are given only for firm matches. Size values are once, few and many counts, or a class for expanded clones, and some rows have none.

CASSLGTSDYNEQFF TGTGCCAGCAGCTTAGGGACTAGCGACTACAATGAGCAGTTCTTC TRBD2 NA TRBJ2-1 TRBV7-3
CASSADRISYNEQFF TGTGCCAGCAGTGCTGACAGGATCTCCTACAATGAGCAGTTCTTC NA few TRBJ2-1 TRBV6-4
CASNNEDPKLFF TGTGCCAGCAATAACGAGGATCCAAAACTGTTTTTT NA many TRBJ1-4 TRBV2
CASKDWTGGIYEQYF TGTGCCAGCAAGGATTGGACAGGGGGTATCTACGAGCAGTACTTC TRBD1 NA TRBJ2-7 TRBV7-2
CASSATSGANTGELFF TGCGCCAGCAGCGCGACTAGCGGCGCGAACACCGGGGAGCTGTTTTTT TRBD2 NA TRBJ2-2 TRBV5-1
CASSYEVGRDDYGYTF TGTGCCAGCAGTTACGAGGTTGGCAGGGATGACTATGGCTACACCTTC NA NA TRBJ1-2 TRBV6-5
CASSLGQASYEQYF TGTGCCAGCAGTTTAGGACAAGCCTCCTACGAGCAGTACTTC NA NA TRBJ2-7 TRBV27
CASSPREGNYGYTF TGTGCCAGCAGCCCCAGAGAGGGAAACTATGGCTACACCTTC NA NA TRBJ1-2 TRBV9
CASNRDRGETQYF TGCGCCAGCAACCGGGACAGGGGAGAGACCCAGTACTTC TRBD1 few TRBJ2-5 TRBV5-1
CASSQGEGATYGYTF TGTGCCAGCAGCCAAGGTGAGGGGGCCACCTATGGCTACACCTTC TRBD1 NA TRBJ1-2 TRBV5-4
CATTWDRGRKATNEKLFF TGTGCCACCACCTGGGACAGGGGGCGTAAGGCAACTAATGAAAAACTGTTTTTT TRBD1 NA TRBJ1-4 TRBV15
CASSPGRQGAFF TGTGCCAGCAGCCCCGGACGTCAGGGGGCTTTCTTT NA few TRBJ1-1 TRBV7-9
CASSQWKGQLNTIYF TGCGCCAGCAGCCAATGGAAGGGACAGCTAAACACCATATATTTT TRBD1 NA TRBJ1-3 TRBV4-1
CASSHAPGQGFYEQYF TGCGCCAGCAGCCACGCCCCGGGACAGGGTTTCTACGAGCAGTACTTC TRBD1 once TRBJ2-7 TRBV4-1
CASSRDYGYTF TGTGCCAGCAGCCGGGACTATGGCTACACCTTC NA NA TRBJ1-2 TRBV7-2
CASSLSGEYYEQYF TGTGCCAGCAGTTTATCAGGGGAATACTACGAGCAGTACTTC NA NA TRBJ2-7 TRBV28
CASSLEGAQPQHF TGTGCCAGCAGCTTAGAAGGGGCCCAGCCCCAGCATTTT NA few TRBJ1-5 TRBV7-2
CASSFDRVVAGELFF TGTGCCAGCAGTTTCGACAGGGTGGTGGCCGGGGAGCTGTTTTTT TRBD1 NA TRBJ2-2 TRBV5-8
CAWSVLQGNSPLHF TGTGCCTGGAGTGTACTGCAGGGGAATTCACCCCTCCACTTT NA NA TRBJ1-6 TRBV30
CASSYSGTSGNTGELFF TGTGCCAGCAGCTACTCGGGGACTAGCGGAAACACCGGGGAGCTGTTTTTT TRBD2 NA TRBJ2-2 TRBV11-3
CAISEPFTGGETQYF TGTGCCATCAGTGAGCCTTTTACAGGGGGGGAGACCCAGTACTTC TRBD1 once TRBJ2-5 TRBV10-3
CASSIRIGSGETQYF TGTGCCAGTAGTATACGGATCGGGTCAGGGGAGACCCAGTACTTC NA NA TRBJ2-5 TRBV19
CASSPGGATDTQYF TGTGCCAGCAGTCCAGGGGGCGCAACAGATACGCAGTATTTT TRBD1 once TRBJ2-3 TRBV7-3
CASSLAGNTYNEQFF TGTGCCAGCAGCTTGGCGGGAAATACCTACAATGAGCAGTTCTTC NA NA TRBJ2-1 TRBV7-2
CSVSQGLTGELFF TGCAGCGTTTCACAGGGTTTGACCGGGGAGCTGTTTTTT NA NA TRBJ2-2 TRBV29-1
CASSSVLAGFYEQYF TGTGCCAGCAGTTCCGTACTAGCGGGATTCTACGAGCAGTACTTC TRBD2 NA TRBJ2-7 TRBV28
CATSMGAVRSYNEQFF TGTGCCACCAGTATGGGGGCGGTCCGCTCCTACAATGAGCAGTTCTTC NA NA TRBJ2-1 TRBV24-1
CASGLLPSGGAETQYF TGTGCTAGTGGTTTGTTGCCTAGCGGGGGGGCAGAGACCCAGTACTTC TRBD2 NA TRBJ2-5 TRBV12-5
CATSRSRGAGVGDEQFF TGTGCCACCAGCAGATCCAGGGGAGCGGGAGTCGGCGATGAGCAGTTCTTC TRBD2 NA TRBJ2-1 TRBV15
CASSPGDSGNQPQHF TGTGCCAGCAGCCCCGGGGACAGCGGCAATCAGCCCCAGCATTTT TRBD1 NA TRBJ1-5 TRBV28
CASSQDATSGDTQYF TGCGCCAGCAGCCAAGACGCGACTAGCGGAGATACGCAGTATTTT TRBD2 few TRBJ2-3 TRBV4-3
CASSPGGALASGGPSTDTQYF TGCGCCAGCAGCCCCGGCGGTGCCCTGGCTAGCGGGGGTCCTAGCACAGATACGCAGTATTTT TRBD2 NA TRBJ2-3 TRBV4-3
CASSIRQGGTEAFF TGTGCCAGTAGTATAAGACAGGGAGGAACTGAAGCTTTCTTT TRBD1 NA TRBJ1-1 TRBV19
CASSVAYQPQHF TGTGCCAGCAGCGTGGCTTATCAGCCCCAGCATTTT NA NA TRBJ1-5 TRBV7-2
CASRRQGRNQPQHF TGTGCCAGCAGGAGACAGGGACGCAATCAGCCCCAGCATTTT TRBD1 NA TRBJ1-5 TRBV2
CASSVGQGPNEQFF TGTGCCAGCAGCGTAGGTCAGGGCCCCAATGAGCAGTTCTTC NA NA TRBJ2-1 TRBV9
CASKKDRAIYEQYF TGTGCCAGCAAAAAAGACAGGGCAATCTACGAGCAGTACTTC TRBD1 once TRBJ2-7 TRBV2
CASTVREGRSPLHF TGTGCCAGCACGGTCCGAGAGGGCCGGTCACCCCTCCACTTT NA NA TRBJ1-6 TRBV6-1
CASSYSGGQSEQYF TGTGCCAGCAGTTACTCGGGGGGGCAATCCGAGCAGTACTTC NA few TRBJ2-7 TRBV6-2/TRBV6-3
CASSESGTGRDSPLHF TGTGCCAGCAGTGAATCAGGGACAGGGAGAGATTCACCCCTCCACTTT TRBD1 NA TRBJ1-6 TRBV25-1
CASSHVQGFDNEQFF TGTGCCAGCAGCCACGTACAGGGGTTCGACAATGAGCAGTTCTTC TRBD1 few TRBJ2-1 TRBV3-1/TRBV3-2
CASGLSPNEKLFF TGTGCTAGTGGTTTGTCCCCGAATGAAAAACTGTTTTTT NA NA TRBJ1-4 TRBV12-5
CASSVLGGYEQYF TGTGCCAGCAGTGTGCTAGGTGGCTACGAGCAGTACTTC NA NA TRBJ2-7 TRBV2
CASSTPGQGSETQYF TGTGCCAGCAGTACACCGGGACAGGGGTCAGAGACCCAGTACTTC TRBD1 NA TRBJ2-5 TRBV6-5
CASSLGQGNTEAFF TGTGCCAGCAGCTTGGGTCAGGGGAACACTGAAGCTTTCTTT NA NA TRBJ1-1 TRBV7-3
CASSFSGTGEGSPLHF TGTGCCAGCAGCTTTTCTGGGACAGGGGAGGGTTCACCCCTCCACTTT TRBD1 NA TRBJ1-6 TRBV7-6
CASSYQQGYSNEKLFF TGTGCCAGCAGCTACCAACAGGGTTATTCTAATGAAAAACTGTTTTTT NA NA TRBJ1-4 TRBV7-2
CASRGWDTTTNEKLFF TGTGCCAGTAGAGGGTGGGACACGACAACTAATGAAAAACTGTTTTTT NA NA TRBJ1-4 TRBV19
CASSFDRSYGYTF TGCGCCAGCAGCTTCGACAGGAGCTATGGCTACACCTTC NA once TRBJ1-2 TRBV5-1
CASTLLGTGGNTIYF TGTGCCAGCACCCTCCTCGGGACAGGTGGAAACACCATATATTTT TRBD1 NA TRBJ1-3 TRBV28
CASSFKDSSYEQYF TGTGCCAGCAGCTTTAAGGACAGCTCCTACGAGCAGTACTTC NA NA TRBJ2-7 TRBV5-4
CASSSRTGSGEKLFF TGTGCCAGCAGCTCCCGGACAGGATCAGGAGAAAAACTGTTTTTT TRBD1 NA TRBJ1-4 TRBV7-9
CASASSPAEGSNGNTIYF TGTGCTAGTGCCTCATCCCCCGCGGAGGGTAGTAATGGAAACACCATATATTTT NA NA TRBJ1-3 TRBV12-5
CASSPRPGLRTYNEQFF TGTGCCAGCAGCCCACGGCCGGGACTCCGTACTTACAATGAGCAGTTCTTC NA NA TRBJ2-1 TRBV14